Listed below are T cell receptor beta chains from one sample, sequenced in a study of blood T cell repertoires in COVID-19. Produced via immunoSEQ multiplex PCR; TCRdb's table is partial and in-frame only. The sample includes 160,000 or so clones, approximately 79% of them seen just once. What was sequenced was peripheral blood. The receptors were sampled from an elderly woman with acute or convalescent COVID-19. The CDR3 runs from the conserved cysteine through the conserved F or W. Fields, in order: CDR3 length, V gene, D gene, J gene, clone size, CDR3 protein, CDR3 DNA. The D gene is left open where the match is weak. The listing skips clone size in some rows; elsewhere it reads once, few, many or a size class.

16	TRBV5-4	TRBD1	TRBJ2-1	few	CASSLSPGQGGNEQFF	TGTGCCAGCAGCCTTTCACCGGGACAGGGAGGGAATGAGCAGTTCTTC
15	TRBV19	TRBD1	TRBJ1-6	.	CASSPGQVYNSPLHF	TGTGCCAGTAGTCCCGGACAGGTCTATAATTCACCCCTCCACTTT
15	TRBV30	.	TRBJ2-3	.	CAWGIAAGGGDTQYF	TGTGCCTGGGGGATAGCCGCCGGGGGTGGAGATACGCAGTATTTT
13	TRBV7-9	.	TRBJ2-7	.	CASSADISYEQYF	TGTGCCAGCAGCGCGGACATCTCCTACGAGCAGTACTTC
12	TRBV11-2	TRBD1	TRBJ1-2	.	CASQDRAYGYTF	TGTGCCAGCCAAGACAGGGCTTATGGCTACACCTTC
16	TRBV5-6	.	TRBJ2-1	.	CASSLWGESSYNEQFF	TGTGCCAGCAGCTTGTGGGGGGAGAGCTCCTACAATGAGCAGTTCTTC
12	TRBV6-5	TRBD2	TRBJ2-1	.	CASSPPGGRQFF	TGTGCCAGCAGCCCCCCGGGGGGTCGGCAGTTCTTC
16	TRBV7-8	.	TRBJ2-7	.	CASSLAPPGVSYEQYF	TGTGCCAGCAGCTTAGCTCCCCCAGGCGTCTCCTACGAGCAGTACTTC
14	TRBV5-6	TRBD1	TRBJ2-7	once	CASSFGTGNYEQYF	TGTGCCAGCAGCTTCGGGACAGGCAACTACGAGCAGTACTTC
14	TRBV11-2	.	TRBJ1-1	.	CASSLGGGRVEAFF	TGTGCCAGCAGCTTAGGAGGGGGAAGAGTTGAAGCTTTCTTT
16	TRBV19	.	TRBJ1-1	once	CASTRRADTRGTEAFF	TGTGCCAGTACTAGAAGGGCCGATACGCGGGGCACTGAAGCTTTCTTT
13	TRBV30	.	TRBJ1-5	once	CAWRQSSNQPQHF	TGTGCCTGGAGACAGTCTAGCAATCAGCCCCAGCATTTT
11	TRBV5-4	.	TRBJ2-7	.	CASSKRDEQYF	TGTGCCAGCAGCAAGCGAGACGAGCAGTACTTC
14	TRBV6-2/TRBV6-3	.	TRBJ2-4	few	CASSFIPLRDYQYF	TGTGCCAGCAGTTTTATCCCTCTGCGCGACTATCAGTACTTC
15	TRBV6-5	TRBD2	TRBJ2-7	.	CASSYSAGGLDEQYF	TGTGCCAGCAGTTACTCGGCGGGAGGATTGGACGAGCAGTACTTC
12	TRBV27	.	TRBJ1-5	.	CASSTGYQPQHF	TGTGCCAGCAGTACAGGATATCAGCCCCAGCATTTT
15	TRBV5-1	.	TRBJ2-4	.	CASSKQDPAKNIQYF	TGCGCCAGCAGCAAGCAAGATCCAGCCAAAAACATTCAGTACTTC
15	TRBV5-5	TRBD1	TRBJ2-7	.	CASSSQGDIDYEQYF	TGTGCCAGCAGCTCACAGGGGGACATAGACTACGAGCAGTACTTC
16	TRBV6-1	TRBD1	TRBJ1-6	.	CASSAQGSADNSPLHF	TGTGCCAGCAGTGCACAGGGGTCGGCTGATAATTCACCCCTCCACTTT
11	TRBV2	.	TRBJ2-3	.	CASSGGEWAWF	TGTGCCAGCAGTGGGGGGGAATGGGCTTGGTTT
16	TRBV9	.	TRBJ2-5	.	CASSTTRTTNVGTQYF	TGTGCCAGCTCAACTACTAGGACTACAAATGTGGGGACCCAGTACTTC
16	TRBV11-2	TRBD1	TRBJ1-3	.	CASSFPGQGIGNTIYF	TGTGCCAGCAGCTTTCCGGGACAGGGTATCGGAAACACCATATATTTT
16	TRBV27	TRBD2	TRBJ2-3	once	CASSHTPIAGGDTQYF	TGTGCCAGCAGTCACACCCCAATTGCGGGGGGCGATACGCAGTATTTT
15	TRBV7-2	.	TRBJ2-5	.	CASSLDAGTKETQYF	TGTGCCAGCAGCTTAGACGCCGGGACAAAAGAGACCCAGTACTTC
13	TRBV6-2/TRBV6-3	.	TRBJ1-2	.	CASSLTDSYGYTF	TGTGCCAGCAGTTTGACCGACAGCTATGGCTACACCTTC
14	TRBV27	.	TRBJ1-5	.	CASSPETGNQPQHF	TGTGCCAGCAGTCCAGAGACAGGCAATCAGCCCCAGCATTTT
13	TRBV24-1	.	TRBJ1-5	.	CATSDTGNQPQHF	TGTGCCACCAGTGACACAGGGAATCAGCCCCAGCATTTT
13	TRBV30	.	TRBJ2-7	.	CAWSPGVSYEQYF	TGTGCCTGGAGCCCAGGGGTCTCCTACGAGCAGTACTTC
16	TRBV7-9	TRBD2	TRBJ2-5	.	CASSIGLAGGQETQYF	TGTGCCAGCAGCATCGGACTAGCGGGGGGGCAAGAGACCCAGTACTTC
14	TRBV25-1	.	TRBJ1-3	.	CASSELSSGNTIYF	TGTGCCAGCAGTGAACTGTCCTCTGGAAACACCATATATTTT
11	TRBV20-1	.	TRBJ1-1	.	CSAAGRTEAFF	TGCAGTGCTGCGGGGAGGACTGAAGCTTTCTTT
13	TRBV4-2	.	TRBJ2-7	.	CASSQDSGQGPTF	TGTGCCAGCAGCCAAGATTCAGGGCAGGGGCCTACCTTC
17	TRBV4-2	.	TRBJ2-1	.	CASSQDPTAGSYNEQFF	TGTGCCAGCAGCCAAGATCCCACAGCGGGCTCCTACAATGAGCAGTTCTTC
15	TRBV7-2	TRBD1	TRBJ1-1	.	CASSLDRDRGTEAFF	TGTGCCAGCAGCTTAGACCGGGACAGGGGGACTGAAGCTTTCTTT
13	TRBV10-1	.	TRBJ2-7	.	CASSRASGGEQYF	TGCGCCAGCAGCAGGGCCTCCGGAGGGGAGCAGTACTTC
15	TRBV13	.	TRBJ2-2	.	CASRKIEGFPGELFF	TGTGCCAGCAGGAAGATAGAGGGTTTCCCCGGGGAGCTGTTTTTT
15	TRBV6-1	.	TRBJ1-2	.	CASSEETPGYRGYTF	TGTGCCAGCAGTGAAGAGACCCCCGGGTATCGGGGCTACACCTTC
13	TRBV28	TRBD1	TRBJ1-2	once	CASSSGGSYGYTF	TGTGCCAGCTCTTCAGGGGGGTCCTATGGCTACACCTTC
17	TRBV27	TRBD2	TRBJ2-1	.	CASSSPKTSGSYNEQFF	TGTGCCAGCAGTTCCCCCAAGACTAGCGGGAGCTACAATGAGCAGTTCTTC
13	TRBV19	.	TRBJ2-3	.	CASSIAHTDTQYF	TGTGCCAGTAGTATAGCCCACACAGATACGCAGTATTTT
11	TRBV20-1	.	TRBJ1-1	.	CSARDLSRPIF	TGCAGTGCTAGAGATCTTTCCAGGCCTATCTTT
15	TRBV19	.	TRBJ1-1	.	CASSYRVLQVAEAFF	TGTGCCAGTAGTTACCGGGTCCTCCAAGTCGCTGAAGCTTTCTTT
13	TRBV18	.	TRBJ1-2	few	CASSPLRDYGYTF	TGTGCCAGCTCACCACTGAGGGACTATGGCTACACCTTC